The rows below give T cell receptor beta chains drawn from one sample of a study of T cell responses to AZD1222 COVID-19 vaccine. Using immunoSEQ multiplex PCR, the repertoire was profiled, and TCRdb retains in-frame clones only, with some absent. The sample lists approximately 120,000 clones, 90% occurring once. Sequencing used peripheral blood, obtained on day 0 of MenACWY control vaccination. These receptor sequences come from an adult in good health. The CDR3 runs from the conserved cysteine through the conserved F or W. The order of the fields is clone size, J gene, V gene, D gene, CDR3 protein, CDR3 DNA. The D gene is left open where the match is weak. Size is omitted from some rows. Given values are once, few, many or a class for expanded clones.

- TRBJ2-1 TRBV12-3/TRBV12-4 TRBD2 CACIAGGYEQFF TGTGCCTGTATAGCGGGAGGATATGAGCAGTTCTTC
- TRBJ2-7 TRBV15 TRBD2 CATSSSGRWGDEQYF TGTGCCACCAGCAGTAGCGGGAGGTGGGGAGACGAGCAGTACTTC
- TRBJ1-3 TRBV7-7 - CASSLSPPSLAGSGNTIYF TGTGCCAGCAGCTTATCCCCTCCCTCCCTCGCAGGGAGTGGAAACACCATATATTTT
- TRBJ1-2 TRBV15 - CATSREGQLYGYTF TGTGCCACCAGCAGAGAGGGCCAGCTCTATGGCTACACCTTC
- TRBJ2-1 TRBV28 - CACLAGLEQFF TGTGCCTGCCTGGCGGGGCTTGAGCAGTTCTTC
- TRBJ2-3 TRBV4-2 - CASSQEKAGGADTQYF TGTGCCAGCAGCCAAGAAAAGGCCGGAGGGGCAGATACGCAGTATTTT
- TRBJ1-2 TRBV9 - CASSVATSGRSSTF -
- TRBJ2-3 TRBV19 - CASNPRGSFGFTDTQYF TGTGCCAGTAACCCCAGGGGAAGCTTCGGATTCACAGATACGCAGTATTTT
- TRBJ1-5 TRBV4-1 - CASSQGFPYSNQPQHF TGCGCCAGCAGCCAAGGATTTCCTTATAGCAATCAGCCCCAGCATTTT
- TRBJ1-1 TRBV5-1 - CASSSLLGGEAFF TGCGCCAGCAGCTCCCTTCTGGGGGGTGAAGCTTTCTTT
- TRBJ2-7 TRBV18 TRBD1 CASSPGTGGSLEQYF TGTGCCAGCTCACCCGGGACAGGGGGCTCCCTCGAGCAGTACTTC
- TRBJ2-1 TRBV3-1/TRBV3-2 - CASSLALTGSYNEQFF TGTGCCAGCAGCCTTGCCCTAACGGGGTCCTACAATGAGCAGTTCTTC
- TRBJ1-3 TRBV19 TRBD1 CASSIWTGVSGNTIYF TGTGCCAGTAGTATCTGGACAGGGGTTTCTGGAAACACCATATATTTT
- TRBJ2-3 TRBV28 - CASSWGSGHPTDTQYF TGTGCCAGCAGTTGGGGATCGGGACACCCTACAGATACGCAGTATTTT
few TRBJ1-2 TRBV7-8 - CASSLASNYGYTF TGTGCCAGCAGCTTAGCCTCTAACTATGGCTACACCTTC
- TRBJ2-7 TRBV29-1 TRBD2 CSVESSGDYEQYF TGCAGCGTTGAGTCTAGCGGAGACTACGAGCAGTACTTC
once TRBJ1-3 TRBV6-5 - CASRRLEGGNTIYF TGTGCCAGCAGGCGGCTCGAGGGAGGGAACACCATATATTTT
- TRBJ1-1 TRBV18 - CASSAGLPQGNTEAFF TGTGCCAGCTCGGCGGGACTGCCTCAAGGGAACACTGAAGCTTTCTTT
few TRBJ1-6 TRBV5-6 TRBD1 CASSARQGSPLHF TGTGCCAGCAGCGCGAGACAGGGTTCGCCCCTCCACTTT
- TRBJ1-6 TRBV6-6 TRBD1 CASSFGTGNSPLHF TGTGCCAGCAGTTTTGGGACAGGCAATTCACCCCTCCACTTT
- TRBJ2-7 TRBV6-5 TRBD1 CASSYGDRGSYEQYF TGTGCCAGCAGTTACGGGGACAGGGGCTCGTACGAGCAGTACTTC
- TRBJ1-1 TRBV7-9 - CASSPSWTVITEAFF TGTGCCAGCAGCCCGAGCTGGACAGTGATCACTGAAGCTTTCTTT
- TRBJ1-1 TRBV18 TRBD1 CASSPPDRMNTEAFF TGTGCCAGCTCACCGCCGGACAGGATGAACACTGAAGCTTTCTTT
- TRBJ1-4 TRBV4-2 TRBD1 CASSQVGGGDEKLFF TGTGCCAGCAGCCAAGTAGGAGGGGGCGACGAAAAACTGTTTTTT
- TRBJ2-3 TRBV19 - CASSGGWGTDTQYF TGTGCCAGTAGTGGGGGTTGGGGAACAGATACGCAGTATTTT
- TRBJ2-5 TRBV4-1 TRBD1 CASSQQRTGKETQYF TGCGCCAGCAGCCAACAAAGGACAGGGAAAGAGACCCAGTACTTC
- TRBJ1-2 TRBV12-3/TRBV12-4 TRBD1 CASSPRQGNGYTF TGTGCCAGCAGTCCTCGACAGGGTAATGGCTACACCTTC
- TRBJ1-1 TRBV6-5 TRBD1 CASSYGGAGGWTEAFF TGTGCCAGCAGTTATGGCGGGGCAGGGGGTTGGACTGAAGCTTTCTTT
- TRBJ2-1 TRBV19 - CASSIGTSSYNEQFF TGTGCCAGTAGTATCGGTACCAGCTCCTACAATGAGCAGTTCTTC
- TRBJ1-5 TRBV18 - CASSPTGSLDQPQHF TGTGCCAGCTCACCAACAGGGTCCTTAGATCAGCCCCAGCATTTT
- TRBJ2-3 TRBV6-2/TRBV6-3 TRBD2 CASSYLVLSGGTDTQYF TGTGCCAGCAGTTACCTGGTTTTGAGCGGGGGGACAGATACGCAGTATTTT
- TRBJ1-4 TRBV11-2 - CASSLDTPSGRALIGKLFF TGTGCCAGCAGCTTAGATACCCCCTCGGGCAGGGCCCTGATAGGAAAACTGTTTTTT
- TRBJ1-2 TRBV28 - CASTPNHLRNYGYTF TGTGCCAGCACCCCGAACCACCTAAGAAACTATGGCTACACCTTC
- TRBJ2-3 TRBV7-2 TRBD2 CASSRTSGGAIDTQYF TGTGCCAGCAGCCGGACTAGCGGGGGGGCAATAGATACGCAGTATTTT
- TRBJ2-5 TRBV5-4 - CASSLALGQETQYF TGTGCCAGCAGCTTGGCCCTGGGCCAAGAGACCCAGTACTTC
once TRBJ2-7 TRBV7-2 TRBD2 CASSARTSSNYEQYF TGTGCCAGCAGCGCTCGGACTAGCTCAAACTACGAGCAGTACTTC
- TRBJ1-5 TRBV7-9 - CASSFTTDQPQHF TGTGCCAGCAGCTTTACTACAGATCAGCCCCAGCATTTT
few TRBJ1-1 TRBV28 - CASSLSRSDGGNLNTEAFF TGTGCCAGCAGTTTAAGTCGTTCTGACGGGGGGAATTTGAACACTGAAGCTTTCTTT
- TRBJ2-3 TRBV2 TRBD1 CAISPTGQGTQYF TGTGCCATCTCCCCCACTGGACAGGGCACGCAGTATTTT
- TRBJ1-4 TRBV21-1 - CASSFPGQVIANEKLFF TGTGCCAGCAGTTTCCCGGGACAGGTTATCGCCAATGAAAAACTGTTTTTT
- TRBJ2-6 TRBV5-5 - CASSLDAGTGANVLTF TGTGCCAGCAGCTTGGACGCAGGGACTGGGGCCAACGTCCTGACTTTC
- TRBJ1-6 TRBV13 TRBD1 CASSLWDRLSSYNSPLHF TGTGCCAGCAGCTTATGGGACAGATTAAGCTCCTATAATTCACCCCTCCACTTT
- TRBJ2-4 TRBV3-1/TRBV3-2 TRBD1 CASSQYRGTKNIQYF TGTGCCAGCAGCCAATACAGGGGTACCAAAAACATTCAGTACTTC
once TRBJ1-2 TRBV25-1 - CASSESSGREYGYTF TGTGCCAGCAGTGAATCTTCAGGGAGGGAGTATGGCTACACCTTC
- TRBJ1-2 TRBV19 TRBD1 CASSKQGQGIFYGYTF TGTGCCAGTAGTAAACAGGGACAGGGAATATTCTATGGCTACACCTTC
- TRBJ1-6 TRBV27 TRBD1 CASSEDRGNSPLHF TGTGCCAGCAGTGAAGACAGGGGTAATTCACCCCTCCACTTT
- TRBJ2-1 TRBV14 - CASSTPGAGTIYNEQFF TGTGCCAGCAGCACCCCGGGAGCCGGGACAATCTACAATGAGCAGTTCTTC
- TRBJ1-2 TRBV6-2/TRBV6-3 - CASSYRLYGYTF TGTGCCAGCAGTTACAGGCTTTATGGCTACACCTTC
- TRBJ1-2 TRBV19 - CASARTGGEGNYGYTF TGTGCCAGCGCACGAACTGGAGGGGAGGGGAACTATGGCTACACCTTC
once TRBJ2-1 TRBV7-6 TRBD2 CASSLVPAGGAREQFF TGTGCCAGCAGCTTAGTCCCAGCGGGGGGGGCACGTGAGCAGTTCTTC